This TCR beta chain comes out of a study of CD8 T cells in ankylosing spondylitis. The CDR3 contains 13 residues. Germline loops: CDR1 SNHLY, CDR2 FYNNEI. V lost 3 bases, J lost 7 bases, and 10 bases lay in between. This clonotype was seen a few times. Its specificity is not known. TCRdb re-derived calls from the 5' RACE reads in MiXCR, one entry per CDR3 protein. The repertoire holds around 25,000 distinct CDR3 sequences, with approximately 13% as singletons. General study points: Reportedly, matched ankylosing spondylitis synovial fluid was significantly enriched for disease-linked clones. About 8 highly homologous variants made up a TCR beta motif that seemed to typify ankylosing spondylitis blood.

The TCR was taken from a male donor with ankylosing spondylitis or in good health (not recorded which). The V and J genes are TRBV2 and TRBJ1-5; D unresolved. Source material: blood. The CDR3, as DNA: TGTGCCAGCAGTGAGGGCGCGGGCCAGCCCCAGCATTTT. Amino acid sequence: CASSEGAGQPQHF.